A selection of T cell receptor beta chains follows, all from one sample in a study of vaccination and CD4 T cells after COVID-19. For these TCRs, the target antigens are not known. TCRdb redid the calling of the PCR reads with MiXCR, one entry per CDR3 protein. The sample includes almost 20,000 distinct CDR3 sequences, less than 55% of them seen just once. Source material: CD4+ T cells from blood, cultured in vitro. All receptors come from a human donor who had recovered from COVID-19. Both conserved end residues are part of each CDR3. Fields, in order: J gene, V gene, D gene, clone size, CDR3 DNA, CDR3 protein. D genes are given only for firm matches. The size field is filled for only some rows; it gives once, few, many or a size class.

J gene: TRBJ2-7; V gene: TRBV7-8; D gene: TRBD1; clone size: few; CDR3 DNA: TGTGCCAGCAGCCCGGACAGGCAGAGCCAGTACTTC; CDR3 protein: CASSPDRQSQYF
J gene: TRBJ2-7; V gene: TRBV5-1; D gene: NA; clone size: NA; CDR3 DNA: TGCGCCAGCAGGTCCCTAGAAACGGGGGTGGTGAAGAACGAGCAGTACTTC; CDR3 protein: CASRSLETGVVKNEQYF
J gene: TRBJ2-7; V gene: TRBV30; D gene: NA; clone size: NA; CDR3 DNA: TGTGCCTGGAGTGTACTGTGGACTAAGAACTCCTACGAGCAGTACTTC; CDR3 protein: CAWSVLWTKNSYEQYF
J gene: TRBJ1-1; V gene: TRBV6-2/TRBV6-3; D gene: TRBD1; clone size: NA; CDR3 DNA: TGTGCCAGCAGTTACGCAGGGGGAGGGGCGGCCGAAGCTTTCTTT; CDR3 protein: CASSYAGGGAAEAFF
J gene: TRBJ2-3; V gene: TRBV7-8; D gene: NA; clone size: few; CDR3 DNA: TGTGCCAGCAGGATCGCTTGGGGAAGCACAGATACGCAGTATTTT; CDR3 protein: CASRIAWGSTDTQYF
J gene: TRBJ1-5; V gene: TRBV27; D gene: NA; clone size: few; CDR3 DNA: TGTGCCAGCAGTCAGGGGACGAATCAGCCCCAGCATTTT; CDR3 protein: CASSQGTNQPQHF
J gene: TRBJ2-5; V gene: TRBV21-1; D gene: NA; clone size: NA; CDR3 DNA: TGTGCCAGCAGCAAATGGACACGACCCCAAGAGACCCAGTACTTC; CDR3 protein: CASSKWTRPQETQYF
J gene: TRBJ1-1; V gene: TRBV5-4; D gene: NA; clone size: NA; CDR3 DNA: TGTGCCAGCGGAAGGGAGAACACTGAAGCTTTCTTT; CDR3 protein: CASGRENTEAFF
J gene: TRBJ2-7; V gene: TRBV7-9; D gene: NA; clone size: NA; CDR3 DNA: TGTGCCAGCAGCCCCGTTGGGGTGGCGGCACAACTTGTCCACGAGCAGTACTTC; CDR3 protein: CASSPVGVAAQLVHEQYF
J gene: TRBJ2-3; V gene: TRBV2; D gene: TRBD1; clone size: once; CDR3 DNA: TGTGCCAGCAGTACCGGGACAGGGCTTACAGATACGCAGTATTTT; CDR3 protein: CASSTGTGLTDTQYF
J gene: TRBJ2-7; V gene: TRBV27; D gene: TRBD2; clone size: NA; CDR3 DNA: TGTGCCAGCAGTTTAGGGACTAGCGGGACGTACGAGCAGTACTTC; CDR3 protein: CASSLGTSGTYEQYF
J gene: TRBJ2-2; V gene: TRBV27; D gene: NA; clone size: NA; CDR3 DNA: TGTGCCAGCAGTTTAACCGGGGAGCTGTTTTTT; CDR3 protein: CASSLTGELFF
J gene: TRBJ2-5; V gene: TRBV20-1; D gene: TRBD2; clone size: NA; CDR3 DNA: TGCAGTGCAAAGGAGACTAGCGGGGCGGAAGAGACCCAGTACTTC; CDR3 protein: CSAKETSGAEETQYF
J gene: TRBJ2-5; V gene: TRBV20-1; D gene: TRBD2; clone size: hyperexpanded; CDR3 DNA: TGCAGTGCTGAGACGGGGGGGGAGACCCAGTACTTC; CDR3 protein: CSAETGGETQYF
J gene: TRBJ2-3; V gene: TRBV20-1; D gene: NA; clone size: NA; CDR3 DNA: TGCAGTGCACCCTCGCTCGGGGGCACCCTAGGCACAGATACGCAGTATTTT; CDR3 protein: CSAPSLGGTLGTDTQYF
J gene: TRBJ1-5; V gene: TRBV20-1; D gene: TRBD1; clone size: NA; CDR3 DNA: TGCAGTGCTAGAGATCAGGGGGTGGGTCAGCCCCAGCATTTT; CDR3 protein: CSARDQGVGQPQHF
J gene: TRBJ2-2; V gene: TRBV7-2; D gene: TRBD2; clone size: NA; CDR3 DNA: TGTGCCAGCAGCCCCCGGGGGGACGCGAACACCGGGGAGCTGTTTTTT; CDR3 protein: CASSPRGDANTGELFF
J gene: TRBJ1-3; V gene: TRBV30; D gene: NA; clone size: NA; CDR3 DNA: TGTGCCTGGAGTGGTAGGGGGGGACTTGGAAACACCATATATTTT; CDR3 protein: CAWSGRGGLGNTIYF
J gene: TRBJ2-3; V gene: TRBV19; D gene: TRBD1; clone size: NA; CDR3 DNA: TGTGCCAGCGGACAGGGTGAGGGGACAGATACGCAGTATTTT; CDR3 protein: CASGQGEGTDTQYF
J gene: TRBJ1-3; V gene: TRBV27; D gene: NA; clone size: NA; CDR3 DNA: TGTGCCAGCAGTTTATCCCGGGACATGGCCGGAAACACCATATATTTT; CDR3 protein: CASSLSRDMAGNTIYF
J gene: TRBJ1-1; V gene: TRBV19; D gene: NA; clone size: once; CDR3 DNA: TGTGCCAGTGGTTCCCAGATGAACACTGAAGCTTTCTTT; CDR3 protein: CASGSQMNTEAFF
J gene: TRBJ1-2; V gene: TRBV7-9; D gene: NA; clone size: NA; CDR3 DNA: TGTGCCAGCAGCGCCGATAGAGAGGGTATAGATGGCTACACCTTC; CDR3 protein: CASSADREGIDGYTF
J gene: TRBJ2-3; V gene: TRBV7-2; D gene: NA; clone size: NA; CDR3 DNA: TGTGCCAGCAGCGCACTGACTAGCACAGATACGCAGTATTTT; CDR3 protein: CASSALTSTDTQYF
J gene: TRBJ1-3; V gene: TRBV6-1; D gene: NA; clone size: few; CDR3 DNA: TGTGCCAGCAGTCCCATTACAGGGAGGTCTGGAAACACCATATATTTT; CDR3 protein: CASSPITGRSGNTIYF
J gene: TRBJ1-5; V gene: TRBV28; D gene: NA; clone size: NA; CDR3 DNA: TGTGCCAGCAGTTTAGGGGGGGGCGGTCAGCCCCAGCATTTT; CDR3 protein: CASSLGGGGQPQHF
J gene: TRBJ1-5; V gene: TRBV2; D gene: NA; clone size: once; CDR3 DNA: TGTGCCAGCAGTGAAAGGGCAGGGCAGCCCCAGCATTTT; CDR3 protein: CASSERAGQPQHF
J gene: TRBJ2-7; V gene: TRBV11-2; D gene: TRBD1; clone size: NA; CDR3 DNA: TGTGCCAGCAGCTGGGGACAGGACTACGAGCAGTACTTC; CDR3 protein: CASSWGQDYEQYF
J gene: TRBJ1-2; V gene: TRBV4-3; D gene: NA; clone size: NA; CDR3 DNA: TGCGCCAGCAGCCAAGCGGAAGGGACGATGGGCTACACCTTC; CDR3 protein: CASSQAEGTMGYTF
J gene: TRBJ2-7; V gene: TRBV6-1; D gene: NA; clone size: NA; CDR3 DNA: TGTGCCGCCACCTTGGGAATATTATCCTACGAGCAGTACTTC; CDR3 protein: CAATLGILSYEQYF
J gene: TRBJ1-6; V gene: TRBV28; D gene: NA; clone size: NA; CDR3 DNA: TGTGCCAGCAGTTCCTCGACTATTACTTCACCCCTCCACTTT; CDR3 protein: CASSSSTITSPLHF
J gene: TRBJ2-7; V gene: TRBV6-2/TRBV6-3; D gene: NA; clone size: NA; CDR3 DNA: TGTGCCAGCAGTCACCGGGACTACGAGCAGTACTTC; CDR3 protein: CASSHRDYEQYF
J gene: TRBJ2-7; V gene: TRBV19; D gene: NA; clone size: NA; CDR3 DNA: TGTGCCAGTAGTATTCAGGGCAGGAGCTACGAGCAGTACTTC; CDR3 protein: CASSIQGRSYEQYF
J gene: TRBJ2-1; V gene: TRBV7-3; D gene: NA; clone size: NA; CDR3 DNA: TGTGCCAGCAGCTTGGTCGGTCGTACCGATGAGCAGTTCTTC; CDR3 protein: CASSLVGRTDEQFF
J gene: TRBJ2-5; V gene: TRBV6-5; D gene: TRBD2; clone size: few; CDR3 DNA: TGTGCCAGCAGTTACCCCCCGACTAGCGGGGGGCCGGAGACCCAGTACTTC; CDR3 protein: CASSYPPTSGGPETQYF
J gene: TRBJ2-5; V gene: TRBV10-3; D gene: TRBD2; clone size: NA; CDR3 DNA: TGTGCCATCAGTGGGACCGGGGGGGCCCGGGAGACCCAGTACTTC; CDR3 protein: CAISGTGGARETQYF
J gene: TRBJ1-1; V gene: TRBV7-2; D gene: NA; clone size: NA; CDR3 DNA: TGTGCCAGCAGCCGACAGGAGAACACTGAAGCTTTCTTT; CDR3 protein: CASSRQENTEAFF
J gene: TRBJ2-5; V gene: TRBV2; D gene: NA; clone size: once; CDR3 DNA: TGTGCCAGCAGATCACAGGGATGGGGGTCGGGTTGGACCCAGTACTTC; CDR3 protein: CASRSQGWGSGWTQYF
J gene: TRBJ1-6; V gene: TRBV20-1; D gene: TRBD1; clone size: few; CDR3 DNA: TGCAGTGCTAGACCACCAGGGGGCGGTGGGGGTTCACCCCTCCACTTT; CDR3 protein: CSARPPGGGGGSPLHF
J gene: TRBJ1-1; V gene: TRBV20-1; D gene: TRBD1; clone size: NA; CDR3 DNA: TGCAGTGCTAGAAAAGGGGGCGACACTGAAGCTTTCTTT; CDR3 protein: CSARKGGDTEAFF
J gene: TRBJ2-5; V gene: TRBV20-1; D gene: TRBD2; clone size: NA; CDR3 DNA: TGCAGTGCCCCGACTAGCGGGGGGGCGAAGGAGACCCAGTACTTC; CDR3 protein: CSAPTSGGAKETQYF
J gene: TRBJ2-7; V gene: TRBV6-5; D gene: NA; clone size: NA; CDR3 DNA: TGTGCCAGCAGTTCCCTTTCCCCCTACGAGCAGTACTTC; CDR3 protein: CASSSLSPYEQYF
J gene: TRBJ2-2; V gene: TRBV20-1; D gene: NA; clone size: NA; CDR3 DNA: TGCAGTGCTCGAAGGGGATGGGCCGACACCGGGGAGCTGTTTTTT; CDR3 protein: CSARRGWADTGELFF
J gene: TRBJ2-1; V gene: TRBV9; D gene: TRBD1; clone size: NA; CDR3 DNA: TGTGCCAGCAGCGCCACCGGGACAGGGTACAATGAGCAGTTCTTC; CDR3 protein: CASSATGTGYNEQFF
J gene: TRBJ1-1; V gene: TRBV7-3; D gene: TRBD1; clone size: few; CDR3 DNA: TGTGCCAGCTCTGACAGGGCGAACACTGAAGCTTTCTTT; CDR3 protein: CASSDRANTEAFF
J gene: TRBJ1-1; V gene: TRBV7-2; D gene: TRBD1; clone size: NA; CDR3 DNA: TGTGCCAGCAGCTACACCGGGACAGCGAACACTGAAGCTTTCTTT; CDR3 protein: CASSYTGTANTEAFF
J gene: TRBJ1-2; V gene: TRBV6-5; D gene: NA; clone size: NA; CDR3 DNA: TGTGCCAGCAGTTACCGGGACTATAACTATGGCTACACCTTC; CDR3 protein: CASSYRDYNYGYTF
J gene: TRBJ1-1; V gene: TRBV20-1; D gene: NA; clone size: few; CDR3 DNA: TGCAGTGCCCCAATACACACTGAAGCTTTCTTT; CDR3 protein: CSAPIHTEAFF
J gene: TRBJ2-7; V gene: TRBV12-3/TRBV12-4; D gene: TRBD2; clone size: NA; CDR3 DNA: TGTGCCAGCAGTTCCATCCGCGGGGGAAGCGAGCAGTACTTC; CDR3 protein: CASSSIRGGSEQYF
J gene: TRBJ1-5; V gene: TRBV20-1; D gene: NA; clone size: NA; CDR3 DNA: TGCAGTGCTAGAAACAGCGTAACCAATCAGCCCCAGCATTTT; CDR3 protein: CSARNSVTNQPQHF
J gene: TRBJ2-3; V gene: TRBV27; D gene: NA; clone size: NA; CDR3 DNA: TGTGCCAGCAGTATGACGGGTACGCAGTATTTT; CDR3 protein: CASSMTGTQYF
J gene: TRBJ2-7; V gene: TRBV11-3; D gene: TRBD1; clone size: few; CDR3 DNA: TGTGCCAGCAAGCAGGGGGCGAGGGACGAGCAGTACTTC; CDR3 protein: CASKQGARDEQYF
J gene: TRBJ1-1; V gene: TRBV27; D gene: TRBD1; clone size: NA; CDR3 DNA: TGTGCCAGCAGTCCCGACAGGGGCCTCAAAGAAGCTTTCTTT; CDR3 protein: CASSPDRGLKEAFF
J gene: TRBJ1-6; V gene: TRBV12-3/TRBV12-4; D gene: NA; clone size: few; CDR3 DNA: TGTGCCAGCACCGCCGGGGGGCTGAATTCACCCCTCCACTTT; CDR3 protein: CASTAGGLNSPLHF
J gene: TRBJ1-4; V gene: TRBV20-1; D gene: NA; clone size: NA; CDR3 DNA: TGCAGTGCTAGGACAGGAGCTCCCGAAAAACTGTTTTTT; CDR3 protein: CSARTGAPEKLFF
J gene: TRBJ2-5; V gene: TRBV9; D gene: NA; clone size: NA; CDR3 DNA: TGTGCCAGCAGCCGACCTGGGGAAGAGACCCAGTACTTC; CDR3 protein: CASSRPGEETQYF
J gene: TRBJ1-1; V gene: TRBV19; D gene: NA; clone size: few; CDR3 DNA: TGTGCCAGTAGTATCGGCCAGGGTGGCACTGAAGCTTTCTTT; CDR3 protein: CASSIGQGGTEAFF
J gene: TRBJ1-5; V gene: TRBV19; D gene: NA; clone size: few; CDR3 DNA: TGTGCCAGTACCAAGACAGGAGATTATAGCAATCAGCCCCAGCATTTT; CDR3 protein: CASTKTGDYSNQPQHF
J gene: TRBJ2-3; V gene: TRBV6-1; D gene: TRBD2; clone size: NA; CDR3 DNA: TGTGCCAGCAGTACATATTCCGGGACTAGCGGCACAGATACGCAGTATTTT; CDR3 protein: CASSTYSGTSGTDTQYF